The rows below give T cell receptor beta chains drawn from one sample of a study of blood T cells in healthy people across ages. TCRdb processed the 5' RACE reads anew with MiXCR; each CDR3 protein has one entry. The sample includes approximately 900,000 distinct CDR3 sequences, roughly 52% of them seen just once. Sample: blood. Receptors originate from a man younger than 40 in good health. The conserved cysteine and the conserved F or W are not part of the CDR3 here. The D gene is left open where the match is weak. Clone sizes are given selectively: once, few, many, or a class where the clone is expanded.

clone size	CDR3 length	V gene	D gene	CDR3 protein
-	12	TRBV20-1	TRBD1	SATTGGVVETQY
-	12	TRBV12-3/TRBV12-4	TRBD1	ASSPPGQIYGYT
few	14	TRBV5-1	TRBD1	ASSLVGTGATDTQY
-	12	TRBV11-2	-	ASSLGGGARVQY
-	14	TRBV28	TRBD1	ASSFGDRGGVDTIY
few	16	TRBV4-2	-	ASSRSLRVPASYNEQF
-	15	TRBV7-2	-	ASSPGKAQGITDTQY
-	13	TRBV9	-	ASSVEGVRTDTQY
few	12	TRBV6-6	TRBD2	ASSYIDGGNEQF
-	14	TRBV6-2/TRBV6-3	-	ASSPLGQSSYNEQF
-	17	TRBV28	TRBD1	ASSFGGQGGRGAKNIQY
-	14	TRBV4-1	TRBD2	ASSQAGGNVGGELF
-	10	TRBV12-3/TRBV12-4	-	AIRRGYNEQF
-	15	TRBV20-1	-	SARDRGSSSYNSPLH
-	10	TRBV29-1	-	SGKQGATEAF
-	15	TRBV7-2	-	ASSLYHRESVDQPQH
many	12	TRBV7-8	-	ASSLANRDYGYT
-	13	TRBV19	TRBD1	ASSRIYTGDYGYT
few	11	TRBV20-1	TRBD1	SARDRGGTEAF
-	13	TRBV2	-	ASSDPLSGNYGYT
-	14	TRBV4-1	TRBD1	ASSQETGGNTGELF
-	16	TRBV25-1	TRBD2	ASSEGGSSGGRYNEQF
many	12	TRBV20-1	TRBD2	SAHLAGGLDTQY
-	14	TRBV2	-	ASRLSQGKTNEKLF
few	12	TRBV6-5	-	ASSFEGPYSPLH
-	12	TRBV27	-	ASSVRGQYNEQF
-	12	TRBV11-3	-	ASSLEASAPEQY
many	14	TRBV9	TRBD1	ASSVTDRVSYNEQF
few	13	TRBV10-3	TRBD2	ATQKTSGAYNEQF
-	12	TRBV21-1	-	ASSKAGANSPLH
few	12	TRBV4-2	-	ASSQPEFNYGYT
-	13	TRBV29-1	-	SVEVWDVSSYEQY
-	11	TRBV29-1	TRBD1	SNRQGTNEKLF
-	14	TRBV7-2	-	ASSLQSAYSTDTQY
-	11	TRBV15	-	ATAKLDRNEQF
-	15	TRBV4-1	-	ASSQETQSSYNSPLH
few	13	TRBV4-1	TRBD1	ASSQETGPNYEQY
few	13	TRBV7-2	-	ASSLGAGSHYGYT